This entry concerns a single T cell receptor beta chain. Data came from immunoSEQ multiplex PCR; TCRdb stores just in-frame clones and leaves some out. The table shows some 76,000 clones, with about 90% occurring only once. The CDR3 covers 16 residues. Germline assignment: CDR1 SGHDT and CDR2 YYEEEE. The J segment lost 3 bases and the V segment lost 7 bases, leaving 15 bases of the junction unmatched. The entry originates in a study of OX40 agonist ivuxolimab in advanced cancers. This sample comprised CD4+ or CD8+ T cells sorted from blood, obtained in a trial of the OX40 agonist ivuxolimab. The sequence came from an adult with an advanced solid tumor such as melanoma, head and neck, liver or kidney cancer. The genes are TRBV5-6 and TRBJ2-7; 8 nucleotides match TRBD1. The CDR3 DNA reads TGTGCCAGCTCCGGACAGGGAGCCCTACTCCTCTACGAGCAGTACTTC. As protein: CASSGQGALLLYEQYF. Together with reference TRBV5-6 and TRBJ2-7, the CDR3 gives the full variable domain: DAGVTQSPTHLIKTRGQQVTLRCSPKSGHDTVSWYQQALGQGPQFIFQYYEEEERQRGNFPDRFSGHQFPNYSSELNVNALLLGDSALYLCASSGQGALLLYEQYFGPGTRLTVT.